Listed below are T cell receptor beta chains from one sample, sequenced in a study of CD8 T cells in ankylosing spondylitis. MiXCR was run by TCRdb on the 5' RACE reads, yielding one entry per CDR3 protein. The repertoire holds fewer than 250,000 distinct CDR3 sequences, around 18% seen once, with approximately 46% in the top ten. The sample taken for sequencing was blood, either unsorted or a sorted T cell fraction (not recorded which). The receptors derive from a male donor with ankylosing spondylitis. The CDR3 runs from the conserved cysteine through the conserved F or W. Each record gives: D gene, V gene, clone size, J gene, CDR3 DNA, CDR3 protein. A D gene is named only where the DNA matches it firmly. Clone size appears in some rows only: once, few, many, or a class for an expanded clone.

.	TRBV27	.	TRBJ2-3	TGTGCCAGCAGTCACACACCTAGGCCCTCCACAGATACGCAGTATTTT	CASSHTPRPSTDTQYF
.	TRBV27	many	TRBJ2-3	TGTGCCAGCAGTTTATCGAACAGTGGCACAGATACGCAGTATTTT	CASSLSNSGTDTQYF
.	TRBV7-9	.	TRBJ2-7	TGTGCCAGCAGCTTAACAGCAGGGGAAATCTACGAGCAGTACTTC	CASSLTAGEIYEQYF
TRBD1	TRBV9	.	TRBJ2-2	TGTGCCAGCAGCTGGGGACAGGGCTCCGGGGAGCTGTTTTTT	CASSWGQGSGELFF
TRBD2	TRBV20-1	few	TRBJ2-1	TGCAGTGCTAGGGCACTAGCGGGAGTTGCCAATGAGCAGTTCTTC	CSARALAGVANEQFF
.	TRBV19	few	TRBJ1-1	TGTGCCAGTAGTCATCTGCAGGCCAGAGCATCTGAAGCTTTCTTT	CASSHLQARASEAFF
.	TRBV15	.	TRBJ2-7	TGTGCCACCAGCAGAGGCCTCCCTGGGGGGACCGAGCAGTACTTC	CATSRGLPGGTEQYF
.	TRBV5-5	few	TRBJ2-3	TGTGCCAGCAGCTTGGGGACATCGAAGACAGATACGCAGTATTTT	CASSLGTSKTDTQYF
TRBD1	TRBV7-9	.	TRBJ1-5	TGTGCCAGCAGCTTCGCAGGGGGGATAGATCAGCCCCAGCATTTT	CASSFAGGIDQPQHF
TRBD1	TRBV24-1	few	TRBJ2-1	TGTGCCACCAGTCCGGACAGGGGCTCCAATGAGCAGTTCTTC	CATSPDRGSNEQFF
TRBD2	TRBV7-6	few	TRBJ2-7	TGTGCCAGCAGCTTCACGGGAGGGCCGTCCTACGAGCAGTACTTC	CASSFTGGPSYEQYF
.	TRBV6-2/TRBV6-3	.	TRBJ1-2	TGTGCCAGCAGCGTCACTTATAACTATGGCTACACCTTC	CASSVTYNYGYTF
.	TRBV6-5	many	TRBJ1-1	TGTGCCAGCAGTTATTCAGAAACAGGGCCCGGTGGAGCTTTCTTT	CASSYSETGPGGAFF
.	TRBV7-6	.	TRBJ2-5	TGTGCCAGCAGCCGATTCCAGGGGATTCAAGAGACCCAGTACTTC	CASSRFQGIQETQYF
.	TRBV5-1	.	TRBJ2-7	TGCGCCAGCAGCTTGTATCCCCTCTACGAGCAGTACTTC	CASSLYPLYEQYF
.	TRBV7-6	.	TRBJ2-7	TGTGCCAGCAGCTCGTGGGGCTCCTACGAGCAGTACTTC	CASSSWGSYEQYF
.	TRBV4-1	many	TRBJ2-7	TGCGCCAGCAGCCAAGACTGGGGGGCGACCTACGAGCAGTACTTC	CASSQDWGATYEQYF
TRBD2	TRBV9	few	TRBJ2-1	TGTGCCAGCAGCCCTCTTCTAGCGGGAGCGAGTAATGAGCAGTTCTTC	CASSPLLAGASNEQFF
TRBD1	TRBV28	.	TRBJ1-1	TGTGCCAGCACTCAGGGTGCAGGGGGATGGTCTGAAGCTTTCTTT	CASTQGAGGWSEAFF
.	TRBV19	.	TRBJ2-2	TGTGCCAGCTCGCAGGGAATCACCGGGGAGCTGTTTTTT	CASSQGITGELFF